The entry that follows covers one T cell receptor (beta chain) sequence. Antigen: not known. Time point given: week 11, during vaccination. The investigators gave 300 ug of mutant IDH1 20-mer peptide in each vaccine dose, together with topical imiquimod. New IDH1-mutant, ATRX-lost WHO grade 3 or 4 astrocytomas occurred in donors. Assay used: immunoSEQ multiplex PCR; TCRdb lists only in-frame clones, some missing. Of under 55,000 clones in the sample, around nine tenths are singletons; the top ten hold 2% to 2.5%. The data were taken from a study of a mutant IDH1 vaccine in newly diagnosed glioma. The wider study: Following radiotherapy alone, or alongside temozolomide cycles, vaccination was started after an interval of 4-6 weeks.

General observations from the study: Immune responses arising from the vaccine appeared in approximately 92% of patients.

The sample consisted of PBMCs, taken from a glioma patient whose treatment included an IDH1 peptide vaccine. The sequence was obtained from a man aged 50 to 59 with glioma.

As DNA, the CDR3 is TGTGCCAGTCACCAAATGGGTGCCGGGGAGCTGTTTTTT. This sequence encodes CASHQMGAGELFF. The chain is built from TRBV27 and TRBJ2-2; D gene uncertain. The V gene's germline CDR1 is MNHEY and CDR2 SMNVEV (reference sequence). The length of the CDR3 is 13 residues. V gave up 9 bases and J gave up 6 bases, with 14 bases separating them.